This TCR beta chain was identified in a study of OX40 agonist ivuxolimab in advanced cancers. Study-level information: Intravenous ivuxolimab at 0.01 to 10 mg/kg was given to patients every 2 weeks.

Assay used: immunoSEQ multiplex PCR; TCRdb lists only in-frame clones, some missing. The profile shows over 35,000 clones, 85% to 90% of them singletons. Study-wide findings and caveats: In CD8+ T cells, expanded clones were on average more numerous than in CD4+. Clones of CD4+ and CD8+ blood T cells grew by week 6 at doses of 0.1 to 3.0 mg/kg.

Systemic immunosuppression or autoimmune disease history was grounds to exclude patients. Germline CDR1 and CDR2: SGHNT and YYREEE (reference sequence). The CDR3 is made up of 16 amino acids. V lost 0 bases and J 10 bases, leaving 20 bases between the germline ends. To note about this clone: Its specificity is not known.

This chain links TRBV5-4 with TRBJ2-1, with unresolved D. This clonotype was obtained from an adult with an advanced solid tumor such as melanoma, head and neck, liver or kidney cancer. Sequencing was performed on CD4+ or CD8+ T cells sorted from blood, taken in a trial of the OX40 agonist ivuxolimab. The CDR3 DNA is TGTGCCAGCAGCTTGGGGCCGGTTGGGCGGCTGAACGAGCAGTTCTTC. It translates to CASSLGPVGRLNEQFF.